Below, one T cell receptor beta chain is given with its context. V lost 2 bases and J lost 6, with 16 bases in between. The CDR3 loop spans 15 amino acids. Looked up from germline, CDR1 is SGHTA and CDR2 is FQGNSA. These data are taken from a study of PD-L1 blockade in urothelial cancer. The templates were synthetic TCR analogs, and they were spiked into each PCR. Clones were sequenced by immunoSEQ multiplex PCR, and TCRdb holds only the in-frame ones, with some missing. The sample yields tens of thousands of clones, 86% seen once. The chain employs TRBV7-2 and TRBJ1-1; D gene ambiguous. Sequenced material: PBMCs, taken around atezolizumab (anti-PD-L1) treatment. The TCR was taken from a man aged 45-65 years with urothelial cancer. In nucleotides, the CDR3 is TGTGCCAGCAGCTTACCGGGGAGAGTAGACGCTGAAGCTTTCTTT. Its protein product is CASSLPGRVDAEAFF.